One and the same sample provided the 9 T cell receptor beta chains below, sequenced in a study of T cells in localized non-small cell lung cancer. Sequencing was performed with immunoSEQ multiplex PCR; in TCRdb, only in-frame clones are kept and a portion is missing. The sample contains around 91,000 clones, roughly 89% of which appear only once. This specimen was peripheral blood, taken before any cancer treatment. These receptors all stem from a man aged 40 to 75 with stage I squamous cell lung carcinoma.

This CDR3 is CASSGQTYEQYF. In nucleotides, the CDR3 is TGTGCCAGCAGTGGGCAGACCTACGAGCAGTACTTC. The chain is built from TRBV6-1 and TRBJ2-7; D is ambiguous. Trimming took off 4 bases at V and 2 bases at J, with 6 bases between the two ends. CDR3 length: 12 residues. Germline V gene lookup returns CDR1 MNHNS and CDR2 SASEGT.

This clone was observed a handful of times. The V call is TRBV10-3, the J call TRBJ2-1; 8 positions match TRBD2. Germline CDR1 and CDR2: ENHRY and SYGVKD. V shed 6 bases, J shed 0 bases, and the junction held 4 bases outside the gene matches. The CDR3 is made up of 15 amino acids. The CDR3 DNA follows: TGTGCCATCAGCATTAGCGGGAACTCCTACAATGAGCAGTTCTTC. Translation gives CAISISGNSYNEQFF.

The chain uses TRBV10-3 and TRBJ2-5, with 7 bases aligning to TRBD2. V trimming: 6 bases; J trimming: 5 bases; junction bases outside the gene matches: 9. CDR3 length: 14 amino acids. Germline CDR1 reads ENHRY; CDR2 reads SYGVKD. This CDR3 is CAISRGGIGETQYF. The CDR3 region has the DNA TGTGCCATCAGCCGCGGGGGTATAGGGGAGACCCAGTACTTC.

J is TRBJ1-3 and V is TRBV6-1; D uncertain. The V and J ends lost 1 base and 5 bases respectively, with 0 bases between them. This CDR3 is built from 11 residues. Germline V gene sequence: CDR1 MNHNS, CDR2 SASEGT. Here the CDR3 reads CASSEGNTIYF. As DNA, the CDR3 is TGTGCCAGCAGTGAAGGAAACACCATATATTTT.

This sequence joins TRBV28 and TRBJ2-1; 13 nucleotides match TRBD2. The germline V gene encodes CDR1 MDHEN and CDR2 SYDVKM. The CDR3 sequence is 14 residues long. V lost 8 bases to trimming and J lost 12 bases; unmatched junction nucleotides: 10. The CDR3 sequence is CASRTSGGVQWQFF. For the CDR3, the DNA is TGTGCCAGCCGGACTAGCGGGGGTGTCCAATGGCAGTTCTTC.

This clone came up a few times. The chain uses TRBV5-4 and TRBJ1-1, with D perhaps TRBD1 (6 bases). CDR3 size: 15 residues. The germline V gene encodes CDR1 SGHNT and CDR2 YYREEE (reference sequence). V lost 4 bases to trimming and J lost 0 bases, with 13 bases between them. The CDR3 region has the DNA TGTGCCAGCAGCCCGAGACAGGCCCTGAACACTGAAGCTTTCTTT. Translated: CASSPRQALNTEAFF. Looking up the rest from reference TRBV5-4 and TRBJ1-1 gives the full variable domain: ETGVTQSPTHLIKTRGQQVTLRCSSQSGHNTVSWYQQALGQGPQFIFQYYREEENGRGNFPPRFSGLQFPNYSSELNVNALELDDSALYLCASSPRQALNTEAFFGQGTRLTVV.

The rearrangement joins TRBV18 to TRBJ2-1, with TRBD1 matching 9 bases. CDR3 length: 16 residues. The ends lost 3 bases at V and 3 bases at J; junction bases unmatched: 6. Germline CDR1 reads KGHSH; CDR2 reads LQKENI. The CDR3 coding sequence is TGTGCCAGCTCACCCTCCACAGGGGGCTACTACAATGAGCAGTTCTTC. Residues: CASSPSTGGYYNEQFF.

The chain links TRBV2 to TRBJ1-1; D remains unclear. V lost 4 bases, J lost 2 bases, and 11 bases lay in between. Germline V lookup: CDR1 SNHLY, CDR2 FYNNEI. The length of the CDR3 is 14 residues. The CDR3 sequence is CASSVFTRNTEAFF. CDR3 bases: TGTGCCAGCAGTGTTTTTACACGTAACACTGAAGCTTTCTTT. Variable domain in full (rest from reference TRBV2 and TRBJ1-1): EPEVTQTPSHQVTQMGQEVILRCVPISNHLYFYWYRQILGQKVEFLVSFYNNEISEKSEIFDDQFSVERPDGSNFTLKIRSTKLEDSAMYFCASSVFTRNTEAFFGQGTRLTVV.

This chain uses TRBV2 with TRBJ1-2, with a tentative D call TRBD1 (5 bases). The CDR3 consists of 14 residues. CDR1 and CDR2 from the germline V gene are SNHLY and FYNNEI. V shed 2 bases and J shed 7 bases, with 14 bases lying between them. The CDR3 is CASSERDPMGGYTF. The CDR3 DNA follows: TGTGCCAGCAGTGAAAGGGACCCAATGGGTGGCTACACCTTC.